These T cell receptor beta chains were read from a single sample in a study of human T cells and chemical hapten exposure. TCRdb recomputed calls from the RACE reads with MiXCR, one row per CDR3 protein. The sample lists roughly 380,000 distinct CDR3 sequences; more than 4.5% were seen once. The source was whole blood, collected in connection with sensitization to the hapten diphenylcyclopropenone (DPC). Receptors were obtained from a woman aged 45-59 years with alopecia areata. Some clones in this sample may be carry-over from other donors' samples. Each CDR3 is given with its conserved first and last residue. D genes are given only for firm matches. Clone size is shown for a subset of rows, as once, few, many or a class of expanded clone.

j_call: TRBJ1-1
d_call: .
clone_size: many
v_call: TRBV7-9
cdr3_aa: CASSLAGWQGANTEAFF
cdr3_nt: TGTGCCAGCAGCTTAGCAGGATGGCAGGGAGCGAACACTGAAGCTTTCTTT

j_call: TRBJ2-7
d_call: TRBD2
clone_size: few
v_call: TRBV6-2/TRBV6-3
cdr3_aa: CASSYSSGRAERDGEQYF
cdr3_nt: TGTGCCAGCAGTTACTCCTCGGGCAGGGCCGAGCGGGATGGGGAGCAGTACTTC

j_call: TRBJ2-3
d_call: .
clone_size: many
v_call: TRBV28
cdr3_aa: CASSSPLSDTQYF
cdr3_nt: TGTGCCAGCAGTTCACCCCTTTCTGATACGCAGTATTTT

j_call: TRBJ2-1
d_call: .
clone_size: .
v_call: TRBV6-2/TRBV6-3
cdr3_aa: CASSYPPEGGEQFF
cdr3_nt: TGTGCCAGCAGTTACCCTCCCGAGGGGGGTGAGCAGTTCTTC

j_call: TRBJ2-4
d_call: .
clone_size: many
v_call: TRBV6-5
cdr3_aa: CASTPRGRENIQYF
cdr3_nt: TGTGCCAGCACCCCACGAGGCAGGGAAAACATTCAGTACTTC

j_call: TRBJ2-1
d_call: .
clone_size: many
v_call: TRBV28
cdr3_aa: CASSLTPRDLFF
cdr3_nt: TGTGCCAGCAGTTTAACCCCAAGGGATTTGTTCTTC

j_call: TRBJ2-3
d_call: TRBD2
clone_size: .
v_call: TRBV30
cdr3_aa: CACALAGWADTQYF
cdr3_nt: TGTGCCTGCGCCCTAGCGGGATGGGCGGATACGCAGTATTTT

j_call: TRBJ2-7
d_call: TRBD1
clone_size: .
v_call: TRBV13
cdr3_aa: CASSSGQSGEQYF
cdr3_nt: TGTGCCAGCAGCTCGGGACAGTCCGGCGAGCAGTACTTC

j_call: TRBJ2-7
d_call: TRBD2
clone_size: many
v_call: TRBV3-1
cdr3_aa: CASSQDRTGAGGNVLYF
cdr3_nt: TGTGCCAGCAGCCAAGATCGAACAGGAGCGGGGGGCAATGTTCTGTACTTC

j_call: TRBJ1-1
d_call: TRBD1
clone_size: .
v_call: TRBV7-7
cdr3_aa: CASSSYRGSNTEAFF
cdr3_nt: TGTGCCAGCAGTTCCTACAGGGGGTCGAACACTGAAGCTTTCTTT

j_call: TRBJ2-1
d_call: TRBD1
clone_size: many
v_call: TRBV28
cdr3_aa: CASSPPGGGSLTYNEQFF
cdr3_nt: TGTGCCAGCAGCCCCCCAGGGGGTGGCTCTCTCACCTACAATGAGCAGTTCTTC

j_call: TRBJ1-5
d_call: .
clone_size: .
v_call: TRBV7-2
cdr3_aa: CASSSQPNQPQHF
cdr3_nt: TGTGCCAGCAGCTCCCAGCCCAATCAGCCCCAGCATTTT

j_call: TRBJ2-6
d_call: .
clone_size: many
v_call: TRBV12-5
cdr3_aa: CASAPGSSGANVLTF
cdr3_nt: TGTGCTAGTGCTCCAGGGAGCTCTGGGGCCAACGTCCTGACTTTC